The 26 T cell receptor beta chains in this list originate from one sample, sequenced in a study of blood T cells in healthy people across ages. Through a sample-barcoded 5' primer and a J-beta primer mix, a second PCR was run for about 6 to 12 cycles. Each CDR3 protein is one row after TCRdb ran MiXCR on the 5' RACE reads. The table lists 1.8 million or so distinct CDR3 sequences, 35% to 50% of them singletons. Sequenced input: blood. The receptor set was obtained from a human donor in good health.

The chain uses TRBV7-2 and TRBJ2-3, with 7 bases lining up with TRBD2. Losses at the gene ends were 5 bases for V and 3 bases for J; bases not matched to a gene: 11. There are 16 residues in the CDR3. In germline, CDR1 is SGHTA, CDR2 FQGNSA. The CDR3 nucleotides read TGTGCCAGCAGCCCTGGGTGGGCGGGGGTGACAGATACGCAGTATTTT. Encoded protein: CASSPGWAGVTDTQYF.

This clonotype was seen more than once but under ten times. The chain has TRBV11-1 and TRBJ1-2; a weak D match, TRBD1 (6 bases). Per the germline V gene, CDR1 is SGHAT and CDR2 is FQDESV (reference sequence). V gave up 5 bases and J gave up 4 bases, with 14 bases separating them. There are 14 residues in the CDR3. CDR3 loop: CASSHRDTSYGYTF. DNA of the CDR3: TGTGCCAGCAGCCACCGGGACACCAGCTATGGCTACACCTTC. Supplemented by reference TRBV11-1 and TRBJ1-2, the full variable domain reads EAEVAQSPRYKITEKSQAVAFWCDPISGHATLYWYRQILGQGPELLVQFQDESVVDDSQLPKDRFSAERLKGVDSTLKIQPAELGDSAMYLCASSHRDTSYGYTFGSGTRLTVV.

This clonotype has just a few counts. DNA of the CDR3: TGTGCCAGCAGCTTGGCAAGTTGGCGGAGCACAGATACGCAGTATTTT. It encodes CASSLASWRSTDTQYF. The V gene is TRBV5-6, the J gene TRBJ2-3; D remains ambiguous. The germline gives CDR1 SGHDT, CDR2 YYEEEE. Trimming shortened V by 0 bases and J by 0 bases, and 11 bases separated the two germline ends. The CDR3 consists of 16 residues.

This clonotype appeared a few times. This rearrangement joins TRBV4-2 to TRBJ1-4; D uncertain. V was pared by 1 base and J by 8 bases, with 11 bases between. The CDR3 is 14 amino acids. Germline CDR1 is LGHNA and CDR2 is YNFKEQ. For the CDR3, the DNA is TGTGCCAGCAGCCAAGCCGGAAACGGCGAAAAACTGTTTTTT. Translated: CASSQAGNGEKLFF.

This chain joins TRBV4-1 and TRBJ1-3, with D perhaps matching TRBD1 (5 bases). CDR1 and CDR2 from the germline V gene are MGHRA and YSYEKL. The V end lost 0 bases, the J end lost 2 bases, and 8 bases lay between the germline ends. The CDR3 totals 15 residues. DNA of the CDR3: TGCGCCAGCAGCCAAGATGGGGGGGCTGGAAACACCATATATTTT. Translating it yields CASSQDGGAGNTIYF.

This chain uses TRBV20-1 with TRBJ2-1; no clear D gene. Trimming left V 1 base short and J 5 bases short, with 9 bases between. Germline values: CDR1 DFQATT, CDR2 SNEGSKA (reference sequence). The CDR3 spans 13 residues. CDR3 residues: CSARAPEHNEQFF. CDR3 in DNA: TGCAGTGCTAGAGCCCCAGAACACAATGAGCAGTTCTTC.

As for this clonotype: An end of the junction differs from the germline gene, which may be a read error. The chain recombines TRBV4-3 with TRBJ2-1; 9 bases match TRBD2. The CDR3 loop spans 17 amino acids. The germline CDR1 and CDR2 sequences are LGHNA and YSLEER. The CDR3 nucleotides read TGCGCCAGCAGCCAAGAGGTTTGGAGCGGGGGGTACAATAAGCAGTTCTTC. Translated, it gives CASSQEVWSGGYNKQFF.

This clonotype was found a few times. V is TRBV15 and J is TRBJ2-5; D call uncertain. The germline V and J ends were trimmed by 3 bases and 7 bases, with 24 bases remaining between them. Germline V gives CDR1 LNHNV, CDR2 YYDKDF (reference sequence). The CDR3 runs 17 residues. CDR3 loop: CATSRNELTIPPVTQYF. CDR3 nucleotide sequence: TGTGCCACCAGCAGGAACGAGTTGACGATCCCTCCAGTGACCCAGTACTTC.

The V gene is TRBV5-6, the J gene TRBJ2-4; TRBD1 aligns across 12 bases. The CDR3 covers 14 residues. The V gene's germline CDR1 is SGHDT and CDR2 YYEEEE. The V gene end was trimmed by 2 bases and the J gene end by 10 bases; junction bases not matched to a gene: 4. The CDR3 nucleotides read TGTGCCAGCAGCTTAGGGACAGGGGGCTGGATTCAGTACTTC. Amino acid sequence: CASSLGTGGWIQYF.

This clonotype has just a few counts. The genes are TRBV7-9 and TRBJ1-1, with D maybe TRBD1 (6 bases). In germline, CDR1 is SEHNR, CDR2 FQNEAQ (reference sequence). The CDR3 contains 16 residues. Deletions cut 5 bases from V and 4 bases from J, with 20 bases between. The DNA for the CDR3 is TGTGCCAGCAGCGAACGCCCGGGGGCGCAAGTCACTGAAGCTTTCTTT. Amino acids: CASSERPGAQVTEAFF.

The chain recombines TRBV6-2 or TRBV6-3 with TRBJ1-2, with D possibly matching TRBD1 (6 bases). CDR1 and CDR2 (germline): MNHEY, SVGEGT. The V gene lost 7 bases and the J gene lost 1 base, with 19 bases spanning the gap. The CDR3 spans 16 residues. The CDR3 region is CASTLGGQHVNYGYTF. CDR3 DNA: TGTGCCAGCACCCTCGGGGGGCAACATGTTAACTATGGCTACACCTTC.

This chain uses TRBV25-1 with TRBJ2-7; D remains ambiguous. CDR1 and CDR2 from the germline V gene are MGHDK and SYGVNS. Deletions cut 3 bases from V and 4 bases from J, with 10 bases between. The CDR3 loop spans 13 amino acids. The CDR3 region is CASSDPGRYEQYF. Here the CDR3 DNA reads TGTGCCAGCAGTGACCCTGGACGTTACGAGCAGTACTTC.

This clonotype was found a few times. The DNA for the CDR3 is TGTGCCAGCAGCTTACCATCCCCACCCAATGAGCAGTTCTTC. As protein: CASSLPSPPNEQFF. V usage is TRBV7-9 and J usage is TRBJ2-1, with no clear D. Germline loops: CDR1 SEHNR, CDR2 FQNEAQ (reference sequence). V was shortened by 2 bases and J by 6 bases, with 11 bases between the two germline ends. The CDR3 contains 14 residues.

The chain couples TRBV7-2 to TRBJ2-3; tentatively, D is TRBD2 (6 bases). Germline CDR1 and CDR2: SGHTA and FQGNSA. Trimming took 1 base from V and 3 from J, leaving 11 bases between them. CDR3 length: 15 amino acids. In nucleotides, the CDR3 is TGTGCCAGCAGCTTAGGGCAGGCGGGAACAGATACGCAGTATTTT. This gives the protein CASSLGQAGTDTQYF.

This CDR3 is CASSMYTGGGDTQYF. The CDR3 region has the DNA TGTGCCAGTAGTATGTACACAGGGGGCGGAGATACGCAGTATTTT. This chain uses TRBV19 with TRBJ2-3; 9 bases are shared with TRBD1. With V trimmed by 3 bases and J by 5 bases, 6 bases remained unmatched. CDR1 is LNHDA and CDR2 is SQIVND in the germline V gene (reference sequence). The CDR3 runs 15 residues.

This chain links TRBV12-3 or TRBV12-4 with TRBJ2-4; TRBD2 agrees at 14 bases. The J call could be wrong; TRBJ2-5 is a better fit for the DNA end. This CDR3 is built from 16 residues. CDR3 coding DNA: TGTGCCAGCAGCTACGGGACTAGCGGGGGTGGAGAGACCCAGTACTTC. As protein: CASSYGTSGGGETQYF.

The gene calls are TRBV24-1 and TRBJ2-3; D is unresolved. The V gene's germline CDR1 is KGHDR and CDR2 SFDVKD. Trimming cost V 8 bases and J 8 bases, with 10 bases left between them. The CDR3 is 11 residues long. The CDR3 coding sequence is TGTGCCACCAATGCTCAAGTTACGCAGTATTTT. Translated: CATNAQVTQYF.

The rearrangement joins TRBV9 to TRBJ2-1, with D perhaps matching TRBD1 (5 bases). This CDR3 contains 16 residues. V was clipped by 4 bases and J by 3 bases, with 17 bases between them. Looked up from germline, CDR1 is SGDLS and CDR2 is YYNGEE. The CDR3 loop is CASSPYGQDLYNEQFF. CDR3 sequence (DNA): TGTGCCAGCAGCCCTTATGGACAAGACCTCTACAATGAGCAGTTCTTC.

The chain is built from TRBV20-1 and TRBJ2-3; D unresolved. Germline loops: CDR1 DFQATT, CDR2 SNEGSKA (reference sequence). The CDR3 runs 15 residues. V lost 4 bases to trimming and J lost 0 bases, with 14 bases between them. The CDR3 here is CSAIFVVASTDTQYF. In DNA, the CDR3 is TGCAGTGCTATCTTTGTCGTGGCTAGCACAGATACGCAGTATTTT.

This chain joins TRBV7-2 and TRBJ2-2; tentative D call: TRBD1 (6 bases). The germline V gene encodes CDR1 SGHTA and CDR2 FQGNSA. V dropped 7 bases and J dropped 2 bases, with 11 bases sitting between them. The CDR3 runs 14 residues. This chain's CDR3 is CASTGQLNTGELFF. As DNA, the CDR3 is TGTGCCAGCACCGGACAGCTTAACACCGGGGAGCTGTTTTTT.

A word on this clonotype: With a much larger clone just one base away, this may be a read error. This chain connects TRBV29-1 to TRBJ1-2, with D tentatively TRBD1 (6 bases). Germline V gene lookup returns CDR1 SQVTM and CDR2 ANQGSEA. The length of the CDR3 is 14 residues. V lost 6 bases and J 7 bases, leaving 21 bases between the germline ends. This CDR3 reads CSVEPTGVCSGYTF. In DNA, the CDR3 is TGCAGCGTAGAACCGACAGGCGTATGCAGTGGCTACACCTTC. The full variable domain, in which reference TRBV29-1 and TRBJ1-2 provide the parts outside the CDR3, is SAVISQKPSRDICQRGTSLTIQCQVDSQVTMMFWYRQQPGQSLTLIATANQGSEATYESGFVIDKFPISRPNLTFSTLTVSNMSPEDSSIYLCSVEPTGVCSGYTFGSGTRLTVV.

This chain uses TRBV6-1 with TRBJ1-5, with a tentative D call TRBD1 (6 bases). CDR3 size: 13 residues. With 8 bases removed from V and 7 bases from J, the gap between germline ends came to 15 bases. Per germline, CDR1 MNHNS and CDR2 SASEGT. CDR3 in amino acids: CASGGGAGQPQHF. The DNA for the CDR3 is TGTGCCAGCGGGGGGGGGGCAGGACAGCCCCAGCATTTT.

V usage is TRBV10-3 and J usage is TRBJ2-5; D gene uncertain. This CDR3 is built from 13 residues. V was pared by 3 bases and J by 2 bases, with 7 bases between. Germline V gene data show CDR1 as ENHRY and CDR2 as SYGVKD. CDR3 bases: TGTGCCATCAGTGATCCCCCTCAAGAGACCCAGTACTTC. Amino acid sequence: CAISDPPQETQYF.

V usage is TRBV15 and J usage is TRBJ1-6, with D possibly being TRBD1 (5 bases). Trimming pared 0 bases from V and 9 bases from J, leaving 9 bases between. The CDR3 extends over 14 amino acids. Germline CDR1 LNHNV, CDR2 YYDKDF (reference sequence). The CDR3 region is CATSRDREGSPLHF. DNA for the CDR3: TGTGCCACCAGCAGAGACAGGGAGGGTTCACCCCTCCACTTT.

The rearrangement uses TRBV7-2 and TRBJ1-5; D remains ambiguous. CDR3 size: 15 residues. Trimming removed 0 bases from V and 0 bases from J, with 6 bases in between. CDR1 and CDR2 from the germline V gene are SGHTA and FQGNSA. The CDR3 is CASSLAIDSNQPQHF. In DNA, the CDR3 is TGTGCCAGCAGCTTAGCGATCGATAGCAATCAGCCCCAGCATTTT.

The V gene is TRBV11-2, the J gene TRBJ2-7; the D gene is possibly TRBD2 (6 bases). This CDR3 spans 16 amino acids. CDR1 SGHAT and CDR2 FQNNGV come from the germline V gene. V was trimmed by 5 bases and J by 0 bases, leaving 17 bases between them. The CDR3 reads CASSDYLGTRSYEQYF. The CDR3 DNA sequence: TGTGCCAGCAGCGACTACTTGGGGACTCGCTCCTACGAGCAGTACTTC.